This T cell receptor (beta chain) was captured by sequencing in a study of blood T cell repertoires in COVID-19 (TCRdb year 2020). With respect to the entire study: Samples from collaborators originated in the United States, Italy and Spain and spanned both the acute and convalescent phases of COVID-19. The prospective study material was composed of cDNA or gDNA derived from T cells, B-cell-depleted T cells, or PBMCs. Deeply sampled blood TCRbeta repertoires from subjects exposed to, actively infected with, or recovered from COVID-19 were included in the dataset. The repertoires were released in a freely available public database meant as a resource for research on the immune response to SARS-CoV-2. Samples were obtained from the ongoing ImmuneRACE study (first 160 participants) and from some 1,300 subjects provided by 6 global collaborators. A de-identified subject ID, COVID-19 status, age in years and sex were almost always included in the sample metadata. Where available, HLA class I and class II types were obtained from metadata supplied by the sample provider rather than from assay-based typing.

The collaborating institutions used their own protocols to collect whole blood in K2EDTA tubes. For TCRbeta analysis, collaborator samples were shipped as frozen whole blood, as isolated PBMCs, or as DNA extracted from either sample type. In the case of this clone: The antigen it binds to is not known. Base qualities are not at hand, and no much larger clone is one base apart.

The study at large found these results: The quantity of clinical and demographic metadata differed by source and by participant and was supplied without curation.

TCRbeta CDR3 regions were amplified from genomic DNA by means of the immunoSEQ Assay, a bias-controlled multiplex PCR. Processing in the source paper ran as follows. Within the assay, amplification of reference gene primers was used to estimate how many nucleated cells each sample contained. Sequence reads were collapsed and filtered to measure the absolute abundance of every unique TCRbeta CDR3 rearrangement. Productive Simpson clonality was computed per sample as the square root of Simpson's diversity index over productive rearrangements. What TCRdb holds here is the immuneACCESS table cut down to in-frame rearrangements. Part of the clones is not present; checked against another copy, under half of the missing clones reflect an unresolved V gene, and the others are unexplained. That table supplies the V and J calls and clone size; D and trimming were determined from the DNA. The sample contains 100,000 to 120,000 clones, roughly 80% of them found a single time. Of the sample, roughly a fifth falls within the top ten clones.

CDR1 LGHNT and CDR2 FRNRAP are derived from the germline V gene. Taken from cysteine to phenylalanine, the CDR3 has 15 residues. Left in the record is the CDR3 DNA by itself, 45 bases read in frame from the first base. Trimming removed 5 bases from V and 7 bases from J; the gene matches leave 8 bases unexplained. The sequence was collected from a woman in her sixties or seventies with acute or convalescent COVID-19. Material for sequencing was peripheral blood. The rearrangement combines TRBV12-5 with TRBJ2-4, and TRBD1 aligns with 10 junction nucleotides. The bases read TGTGCTAGTGGTCAGACAGGGGGCGGTAGGAACATTCAGTACTTC. This encodes CASGQTGGGRNIQYF.